The 9 T cell receptor beta chains below were found in one sample sequenced in a study of tissue T cells after allogeneic stem cell transplantation. Profiled with immunoSEQ multiplex PCR; TCRdb holds only in-frame clones, not every one. The sample shows 25,000 to 35,000 clones, roughly 87% of them seen only once. Sequencing used blood, obtained before transplantation. Source of these receptors: a woman between 18 and 49 years old who later had graft-versus-host disease after an allogeneic stem cell transplant.

The chain joins TRBV28 to TRBJ1-5, with D perhaps matching TRBD1 (6 bases). Trimming took 5 bases from V and 7 from J, leaving 21 bases between them. The CDR3 sequence is 16 residues long. The V gene's germline CDR1 is MDHEN and CDR2 SYDVKM. CDR3 bases: TGTGCCAGCAGTCGACTACAGGGAGGAGGTACGCAGCCCCAGCATTTT. Protein: CASSRLQGGGTQPQHF.

The chain is built from TRBV20-1 and TRBJ2-3; maybe TRBD1 (5 bases). Trimming stripped 4 bases from V and 11 bases from J, with 13 bases between. In germline, CDR1 is DFQATT, CDR2 SNEGSKA (reference sequence). There are 11 residues in the CDR3. The CDR3 nucleotides read TGCAGTGCTACAGAGTTGGGGCAGCAGTATTTT. As protein: CSATELGQQYF.

The chain carries TRBV5-1 and TRBJ2-1, with D possibly being TRBD2 (7 bases). Germline CDR1 is SGHRS and CDR2 is YFSETQ. V dropped 3 bases and J dropped 8 bases, with 9 bases sitting between them. This CDR3 comprises 12 residues. The chain's CDR3 is CASSWEGDEQFF. DNA of the CDR3: TGCGCCAGCAGCTGGGAGGGGGATGAGCAGTTCTTC.

The chain uses TRBV7-9 and TRBJ2-3; D might be TRBD1 or TRBD2, each matching 6 bases. The CDR3 is 15 residues long. CDR1 is SEHNR, CDR2 FQNEAQ, per germline (reference sequence). Trimming took 2 bases from V and 5 from J, leaving 14 bases between them. The CDR3 here is CASSLRGAQGDTQYF. CDR3 nucleotide sequence: TGTGCCAGCAGCTTAAGGGGGGCGCAAGGAGATACGCAGTATTTT.

The rearrangement uses TRBV19 and TRBJ2-2; D may be TRBD1 (6 bases). Trimming took 6 bases from V and 4 from J, leaving 9 bases between them. The CDR3 is 13 residues long. Germline CDR1 reads LNHDA; CDR2 reads SQIVND (reference sequence). The CDR3 DNA follows: TGTGCCAGTAGACAGGGAGCCACCGGGGAGCTGTTTTTT. Protein sequence: CASRQGATGELFF. Supplemented by reference TRBV19 and TRBJ2-2, the full variable domain reads DGGITQSPKYLFRKEGQNVTLSCEQNLNHDAMYWYRQDPGQGLRLIYYSQIVNDFQKGDIAEGYSVSREKKESFPLTVTSAQKNPTAFYLCASRQGATGELFFGEGSRLTVL.

The chain joins TRBV12-5 to TRBJ2-1; D is possibly TRBD2 (5 bases). The germline V gene encodes CDR1 LGHNT and CDR2 FRNRAP. This CDR3 spans 17 amino acids. Trimming cost V 2 bases and J 2 bases, with 16 bases left between them. CDR3 residues: CASGLNSDWKPYNEQFF. As DNA, the CDR3 is TGTGCTAGTGGTTTGAACTCGGACTGGAAACCCTACAATGAGCAGTTCTTC.

This sequence joins TRBV5-5 and TRBJ1-2, with D possibly being TRBD1 (5 bases). This CDR3 region has 14 residues. V was pared by 3 bases and J by 3 bases, with 12 bases between. CDR1 and CDR2 from the germline V gene are SGHKS and YYEKEE (reference sequence). This CDR3 is CASSWRGFDYGYTF. CDR3 coding DNA: TGTGCCAGCAGCTGGCGGGGGTTCGACTATGGCTACACCTTC.

This rearrangement joins TRBV19 to TRBJ2-7, with 12 bases lining up with TRBD2. V shed 5 bases and J 4 bases; nucleotides not matched to a gene: 9. The germline CDR1 and CDR2 sequences are LNHDA and SQIVND (reference sequence). The CDR3 is 16 residues long. CDR3 sequence reads: CASSLTLAGGVYEQYF. CDR3 coding DNA: TGTGCCAGTAGTCTGACACTAGCGGGAGGAGTGTACGAGCAGTACTTC.

The gene calls are TRBV28 and TRBJ1-2; no firm D call. Germline V gene sequence: CDR1 MDHEN, CDR2 SYDVKM. The CDR3 length is 19 residues. The V and J ends lost 6 bases and 0 bases respectively, with 26 bases between them. For the CDR3, the DNA is TGTGCCAGCAGCACAACTAAACTAAGAGACGACCGGGCTAACTATGGCTACACCTTC. This translates into CASSTTKLRDDRANYGYTF.